The rows below give T cell receptor beta chains drawn from one sample of a study of regulatory T cells in long-lasting Graves disease. TCRdb itself ran the multiplex PCR reads through MiXCR, one entry per CDR3 protein. The repertoire holds approximately 540,000 distinct CDR3 sequences, with 12% as singletons. These same records also appear under a second study, on T cells in Graves' hyperthyroidism and ophthalmopathy.

The sequences come from peripheral blood mononuclear cells (PBMCs), collected at new diagnosis, from a patient treated with antithyroid drugs. The origin of the receptors is a woman aged 30 to 39 with Graves disease. The CDR3 runs from the conserved cysteine through the conserved F or W. D genes are given only for firm matches. Where a row states a size, it is once, few, many or the class of an expanded clone; other rows omit it.

j_call d_call v_call clone_size cdr3_aa cdr3_nt
TRBJ2-1 NA TRBV5-4 NA CASSLAWLEQGEQFF TGTGCCAGCAGCTTGGCCTGGCTAGAGCAGGGTGAGCAGTTCTTC
TRBJ1-5 TRBD1 TRBV10-3 many CAISEAGTGFQPQHF TGTGCCATCAGTGAGGCCGGGACAGGGTTTCAGCCCCAGCATTTT
TRBJ1-2 TRBD1 TRBV18 NA CASSPPGGNYGYTF TGTGCCAGCTCACCACCAGGGGGCAACTATGGCTACACCTTC
TRBJ1-1 NA TRBV11-2 NA CASSLGGDIHTEGFF TGTGCCAGCAGCTTAGGCGGGGACATCCACACTGAAGGTTTCTTT
TRBJ2-7 TRBD2 TRBV6-2/TRBV6-3 NA CASSEGGTSGYEQYF TGTGCCAGCAGTGAAGGAGGGACTAGCGGGTACGAGCAGTACTTC
TRBJ2-1 NA TRBV28 many CASTKPGQPYNEQFF TGTGCCAGCACCAAACCCGGACAGCCTTACAATGAGCAGTTCTTC
TRBJ2-1 TRBD2 TRBV20-1 NA CSAREPGLAPYNEQFF TGCAGTGCTAGAGAGCCAGGACTAGCGCCTTACAATGAGCAGTTCTTC
TRBJ1-2 NA TRBV28 many CASRRGGDNGYTF TGTGCCAGCAGACGGGGAGGGGATAATGGCTACACCTTC
TRBJ1-1 TRBD1 TRBV30 many CAWDRELNTEAFF TGTGCCTGGGACAGGGAACTGAACACTGAAGCTTTCTTT
TRBJ2-1 NA TRBV9 NA CASSVEGPGDNEQFF TGTGCCAGCAGCGTAGAGGGTCCCGGGGACAATGAGCAGTTCTTC
TRBJ1-2 NA TRBV7-2 many CASSLVSAGLGGYTF TGTGCCAGCAGCTTAGTCTCTGCGGGGTTGGGGGGCTACACCTTC
TRBJ2-3 NA TRBV9 many CASSVATYTDTQYF TGTGCCAGCAGCGTAGCCACTTACACAGATACGCAGTATTTT
TRBJ2-3 TRBD1 TRBV12-3/TRBV12-4 few CASRGQGADTQCF TGTGCCAGCAGGGGACAGGGGGCAGATACGCAGTGTTTT
TRBJ2-1 NA TRBV12-3/TRBV12-4 few CASSDSAGYNEQFF TGTGCCAGCAGTGACAGTGCGGGCTACAATGAGCAGTTCTTC
TRBJ2-5 NA TRBV6-1 many CASINLGNQETQYF TGTGCCAGCATCAATCTAGGGAACCAAGAGACCCAGTACTTC
TRBJ2-3 NA TRBV7-2 many CASSPGWGSTDTQYF TGTGCCAGCAGCCCCGGGTGGGGGTCCACAGATACGCAGTATTTT
TRBJ2-7 NA TRBV6-1 many CASSPQGGGTRVYEQYF TGTGCCAGCAGTCCCCAAGGCGGAGGGACACGGGTCTACGAGCAGTACTTC
TRBJ1-4 TRBD1 TRBV11-2 many CASSLGTGGVNEKLFF TGTGCCAGCAGCCTAGGGACAGGGGGAGTTAATGAAAAACTGTTTTTT
TRBJ1-5 NA TRBV19 many CASRGHGRGLYLSNQPQHF TGTGCCAGTAGGGGCCACGGAAGGGGCCTTTATCTTAGCAATCAGCCCCAGCATTTT
TRBJ2-2 NA TRBV29-1 NA CSVDPSGRNTGELFF TGCAGCGTTGACCCGTCCGGGAGGAACACCGGGGAGCTGTTTTTT
TRBJ2-7 TRBD2 TRBV19 many CANWTSGEQSSTYEQYF TGTGCCAACTGGACTAGCGGGGAACAGTCCTCCACCTACGAGCAGTACTTC
TRBJ1-1 NA TRBV2 few CASRTPKQITEAFF TGTGCCAGCAGAACCCCCAAACAGATCACTGAAGCTTTCTTT
TRBJ1-3 TRBD1 TRBV9 NA CASSPRDRGPSGNTIYF TGTGCCAGCAGCCCCCGCGACAGGGGACCCTCTGGAAACACCATATATTTT
TRBJ2-1 NA TRBV11-1 few CTSSLVSGPYDEQFF TGTACCAGCAGCTTAGTCAGCGGGCCCTACGATGAGCAGTTCTTC
TRBJ2-3 NA TRBV4-2 NA CASPRGSVLSDTQYF TGTGCCAGCCCCCGGGGGAGTGTTCTCTCGGATACGCAGTATTTT
TRBJ1-4 NA TRBV4-3 few CASSPAGRNEKLFF TGCGCCAGCAGCCCAGCAGGCCGTAATGAAAAACTGTTTTTT
TRBJ2-3 TRBD2 TRBV7-2 many CASSLTGGLGDTQYF TGTGCCAGCAGCTTAACGGGAGGGCTCGGAGATACGCAGTATTTT
TRBJ1-4 NA TRBV5-1 NA CASSPGGFGEKLFF TGCGCCAGCAGCCCGGGGGGGTTCGGGGAAAAACTGTTTTTT
TRBJ1-2 NA TRBV27 many CASSLLDGMDGYTF TGTGCCAGCAGTTTATTGGACGGGATGGATGGCTACACCTTC
TRBJ1-5 NA TRBV2 NA CASTGIWSNQPQHF TGTGCCAGTACAGGGATTTGGAGCAATCAGCCCCAGCATTTT
TRBJ2-4 TRBD1 TRBV11-2 many CASSNVGGRNIQYF TGTGCCAGCAGCAACGTAGGGGGCCGAAACATTCAGTACTTC
TRBJ1-6 NA TRBV19 many CASSKGTGGIWDSPLHF TGTGCCAGTAGTAAAGGAACAGGCGGGATTTGGGATTCACCCCTCCACTTT
TRBJ1-2 TRBD1 TRBV4-3 NA CASSPRRQGTKGYTF TGCGCCAGCAGCCCCCGACGACAGGGAACGAAAGGCTACACCTTC
TRBJ2-1 TRBD2 TRBV5-1 many CASSPSGSGVNEQFF TGCGCCAGCAGCCCTAGCGGGAGCGGGGTAAATGAGCAGTTCTTC
TRBJ1-4 NA TRBV27 NA CASSWGGKLFF TGTGCCAGCAGTTGGGGTGGAAAACTGTTTTTT
TRBJ1-1 TRBD1 TRBV3-1 many CASSQEGQGSEAFF TGTGCCAGCAGCCAAGAGGGACAGGGGAGTGAAGCTTTCTTT
TRBJ1-6 NA TRBV19 many CASSMWGSPLHF TGTGCCAGTAGTATGTGGGGTTCACCCCTCCACTTT
TRBJ2-1 TRBD1 TRBV28 many CASSLVGTGGDEQFF TGTGCCAGCAGTTTGGTCGGGACAGGGGGTGATGAGCAGTTCTTC
TRBJ1-1 NA TRBV6-1 many CASSEAHWGRAFF TGTGCCAGCAGTGAAGCGCATTGGGGCCGGGCTTTCTTT
TRBJ1-5 NA TRBV15 few CATSRQGSGPQHF TGTGCCACCAGCAGACAGGGTTCGGGACCCCAGCATTTT